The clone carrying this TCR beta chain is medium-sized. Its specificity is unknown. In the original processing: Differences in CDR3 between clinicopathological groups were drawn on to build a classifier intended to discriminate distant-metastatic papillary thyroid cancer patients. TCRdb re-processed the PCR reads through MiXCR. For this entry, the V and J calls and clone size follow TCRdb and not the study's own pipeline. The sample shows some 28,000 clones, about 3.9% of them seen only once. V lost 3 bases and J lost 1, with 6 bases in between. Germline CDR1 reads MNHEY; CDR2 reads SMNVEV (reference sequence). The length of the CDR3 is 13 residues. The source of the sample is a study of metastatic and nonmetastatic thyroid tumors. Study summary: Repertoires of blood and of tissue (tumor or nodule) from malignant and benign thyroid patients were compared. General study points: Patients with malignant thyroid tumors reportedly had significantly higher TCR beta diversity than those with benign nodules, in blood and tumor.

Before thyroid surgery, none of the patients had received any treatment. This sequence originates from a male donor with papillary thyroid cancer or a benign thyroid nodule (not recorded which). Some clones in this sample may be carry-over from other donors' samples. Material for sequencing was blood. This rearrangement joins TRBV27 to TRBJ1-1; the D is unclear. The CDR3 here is CASSLSRNTEAFF. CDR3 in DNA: TGTGCCAGCAGTTTGTCAAGGAACACTGAAGCTTTCTTT.